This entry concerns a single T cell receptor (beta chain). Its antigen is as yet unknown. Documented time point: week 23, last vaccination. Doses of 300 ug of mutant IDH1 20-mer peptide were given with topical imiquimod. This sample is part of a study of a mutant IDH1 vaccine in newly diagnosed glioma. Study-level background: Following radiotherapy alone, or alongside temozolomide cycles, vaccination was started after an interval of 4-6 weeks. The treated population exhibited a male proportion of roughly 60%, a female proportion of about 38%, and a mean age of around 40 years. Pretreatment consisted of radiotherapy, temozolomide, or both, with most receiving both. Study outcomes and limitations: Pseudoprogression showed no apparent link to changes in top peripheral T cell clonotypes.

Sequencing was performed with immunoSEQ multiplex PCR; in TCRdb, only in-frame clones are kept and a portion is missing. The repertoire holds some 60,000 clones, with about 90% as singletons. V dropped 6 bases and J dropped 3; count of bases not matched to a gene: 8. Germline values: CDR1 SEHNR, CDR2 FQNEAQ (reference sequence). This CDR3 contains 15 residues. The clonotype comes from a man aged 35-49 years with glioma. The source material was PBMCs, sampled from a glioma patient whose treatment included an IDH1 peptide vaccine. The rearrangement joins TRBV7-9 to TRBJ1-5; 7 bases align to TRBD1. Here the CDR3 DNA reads TGTGCCAGCAGTTCCCGGGACAGACCCAATCAGCCCCAGCATTTT. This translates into CASSSRDRPNQPQHF. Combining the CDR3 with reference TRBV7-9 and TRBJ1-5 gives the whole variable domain DTGVSQNPRHKITKRGQNVTFRCDPISEHNRLYWYRQTLGQGPEFLTYFQNEAQLEKSRLLSDRFSAERPKGSFSTLEIQRTEQGDSAMYLCASSSRDRPNQPQHFGDGTRLSIL.